The clone carrying this T cell receptor beta chain occurred once. Its specificity is not known. The sample comes from a study of shared clonotypes between healthy human individuals. Study-wide findings and caveats: Clonotypes shared by all four donors outscored non-shared clonotypes in generation probability.

It was about 210 ng DNA, 31,000 or so T cell genomes, that sorted-subset replicate PCRs used. The table came from immunoSEQ multiplex PCR; TCRdb's copy has only in-frame clones and leaves some out. The sample records roughly 1,100,000 clones, 75% being singletons. V lost 11 bases and J lost 3; bases outside the gene matches: 6. The CDR3 is made up of 13 amino acids. Germline CDR1 MNHNY, CDR2 SVGAGI (reference sequence). Sequencing used memory CD4+ T cells sorted from blood. Subset in this sample: CD45RA-negative fraction. The TCR originated in a man aged 18 to 30 in good health. The gene calls are TRBV6-6 and TRBJ2-3, with TRBD2 matching over 9 bases. In DNA form, the CDR3 reads TGTGCCGTGGGACTAGCTGGTACAGATACGCAGTATTTT. This encodes CAVGLAGTDTQYF.